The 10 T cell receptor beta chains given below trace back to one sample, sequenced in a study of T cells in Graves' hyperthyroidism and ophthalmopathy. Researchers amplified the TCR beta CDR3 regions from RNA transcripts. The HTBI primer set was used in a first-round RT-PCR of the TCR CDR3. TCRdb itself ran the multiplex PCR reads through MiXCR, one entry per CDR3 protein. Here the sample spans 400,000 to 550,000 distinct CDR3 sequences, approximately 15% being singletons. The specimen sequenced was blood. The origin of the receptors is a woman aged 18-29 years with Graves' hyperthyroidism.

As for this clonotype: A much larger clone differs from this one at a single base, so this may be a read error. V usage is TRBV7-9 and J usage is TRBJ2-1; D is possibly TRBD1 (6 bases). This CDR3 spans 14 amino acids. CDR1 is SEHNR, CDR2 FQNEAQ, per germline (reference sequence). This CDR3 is CASSSRGENNGQFF. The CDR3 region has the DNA TGTGCCAGCAGTTCCAGGGGAGAGAACAATGGGCAGTTCTTC.

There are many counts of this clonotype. CDR3 protein: CASSQDPGTGELFF. The DNA for the CDR3 is TGTGCCAGCAGCCAAGACCCTGGGACCGGGGAGCTGTTTTTT. The rearrangement joins TRBV3-1 to TRBJ2-2; unclear D gene. The CDR3 loop spans 14 amino acids. V lost 0 bases and J lost 5, with 7 bases in between. Looked up from germline, CDR1 is LGHDT and CDR2 is YNNKEL (reference sequence).

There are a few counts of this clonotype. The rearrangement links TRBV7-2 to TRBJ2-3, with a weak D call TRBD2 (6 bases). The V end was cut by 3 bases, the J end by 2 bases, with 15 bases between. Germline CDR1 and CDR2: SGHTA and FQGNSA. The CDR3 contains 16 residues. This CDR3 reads CASSFKTGTFTDTQYF. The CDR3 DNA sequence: TGTGCCAGCAGCTTTAAGACCGGGACTTTCACAGATACGCAGTATTTT.

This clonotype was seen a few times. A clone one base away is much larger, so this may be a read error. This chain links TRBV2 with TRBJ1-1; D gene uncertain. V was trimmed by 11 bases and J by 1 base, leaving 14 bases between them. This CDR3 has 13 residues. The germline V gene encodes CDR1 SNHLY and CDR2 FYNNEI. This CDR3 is CAGKAQQNTEAFF. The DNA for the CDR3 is TGTGCCGGCAAGGCACAGCAGAACACTGAAGCTTTCTTT.

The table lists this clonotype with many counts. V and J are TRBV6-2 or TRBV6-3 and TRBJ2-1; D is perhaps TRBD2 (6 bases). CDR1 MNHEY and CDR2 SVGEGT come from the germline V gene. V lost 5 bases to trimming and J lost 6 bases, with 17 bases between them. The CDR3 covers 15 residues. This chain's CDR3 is CASSAGTPGPNEQFF. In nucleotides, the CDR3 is TGTGCCAGCAGTGCCGGGACTCCGGGACCCAATGAGCAGTTCTTC.

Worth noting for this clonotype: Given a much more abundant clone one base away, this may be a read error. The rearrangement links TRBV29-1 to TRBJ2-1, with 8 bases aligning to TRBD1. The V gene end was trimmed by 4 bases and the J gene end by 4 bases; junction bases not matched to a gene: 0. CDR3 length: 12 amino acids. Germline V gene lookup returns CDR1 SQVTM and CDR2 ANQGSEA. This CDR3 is CSVGQGYNEQFF. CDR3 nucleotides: TGCAGCGTTGGACAGGGGTACAATGAGCAGTTCTTC.

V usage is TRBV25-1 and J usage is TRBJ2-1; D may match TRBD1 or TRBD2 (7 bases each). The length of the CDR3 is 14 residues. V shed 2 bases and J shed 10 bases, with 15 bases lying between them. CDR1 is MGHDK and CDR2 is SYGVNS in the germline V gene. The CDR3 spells CASSEPDREGEQFF. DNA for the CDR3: TGTGCCAGCAGTGAACCTGACAGGGAGGGCGAGCAGTTCTTC.

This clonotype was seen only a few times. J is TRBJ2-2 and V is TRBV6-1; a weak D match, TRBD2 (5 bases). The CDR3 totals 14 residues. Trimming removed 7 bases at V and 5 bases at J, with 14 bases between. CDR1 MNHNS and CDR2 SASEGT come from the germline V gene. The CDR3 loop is CASTRERRTGELFF. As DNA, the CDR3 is TGTGCCAGCACACGAGAAAGGAGGACCGGGGAGCTGTTTTTT.

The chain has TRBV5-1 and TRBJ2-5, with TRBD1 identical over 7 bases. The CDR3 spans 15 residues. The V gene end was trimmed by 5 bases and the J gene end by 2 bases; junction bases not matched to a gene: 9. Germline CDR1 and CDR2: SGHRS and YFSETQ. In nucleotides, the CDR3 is TGCGCCAGCAGTCAGAACCCGGGACAGCAAGAGACCCAGTACTTC. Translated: CASSQNPGQQETQYF. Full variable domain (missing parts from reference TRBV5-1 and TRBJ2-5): KAGVTQTPRYLIKTRGQQVTLSCSPISGHRSVSWYQQTPGQGLQFLFEYFSETQRNKGNFPGRFSGRQFSNSRSEMNVSTLELGDSALYLCASSQNPGQQETQYFGPGTRLLVL.

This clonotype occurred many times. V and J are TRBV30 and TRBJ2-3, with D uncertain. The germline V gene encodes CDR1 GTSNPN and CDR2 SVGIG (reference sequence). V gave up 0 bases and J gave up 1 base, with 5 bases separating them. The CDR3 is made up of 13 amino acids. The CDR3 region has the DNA TGTGCCTGGAGTGTAAGGCGCACAGATACGCAGTATTTT. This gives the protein CAWSVRRTDTQYF.